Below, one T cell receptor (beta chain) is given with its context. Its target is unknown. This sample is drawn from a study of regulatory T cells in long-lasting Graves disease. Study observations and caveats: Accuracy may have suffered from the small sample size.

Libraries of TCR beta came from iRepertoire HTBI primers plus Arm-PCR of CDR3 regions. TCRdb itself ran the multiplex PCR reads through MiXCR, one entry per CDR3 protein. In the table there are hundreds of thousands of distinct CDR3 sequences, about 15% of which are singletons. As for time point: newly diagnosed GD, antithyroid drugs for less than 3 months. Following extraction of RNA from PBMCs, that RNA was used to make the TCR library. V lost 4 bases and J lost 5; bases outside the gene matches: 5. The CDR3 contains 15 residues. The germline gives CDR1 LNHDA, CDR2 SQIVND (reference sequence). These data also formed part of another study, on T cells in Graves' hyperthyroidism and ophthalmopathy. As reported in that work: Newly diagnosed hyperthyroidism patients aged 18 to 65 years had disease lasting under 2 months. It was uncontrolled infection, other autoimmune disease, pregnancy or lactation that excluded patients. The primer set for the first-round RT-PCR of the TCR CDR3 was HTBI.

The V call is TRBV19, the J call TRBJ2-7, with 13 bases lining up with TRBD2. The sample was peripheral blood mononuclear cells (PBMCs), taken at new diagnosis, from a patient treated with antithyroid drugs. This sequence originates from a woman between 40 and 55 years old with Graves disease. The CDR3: CASSRTSGRSHEQYF. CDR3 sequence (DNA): TGTGCCAGTAGTAGGACTAGCGGGAGATCCCACGAGCAGTACTTC. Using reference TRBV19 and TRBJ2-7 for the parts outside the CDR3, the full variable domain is DGGITQSPKYLFRKEGQNVTLSCEQNLNHDAMYWYRQDPGQGLRLIYYSQIVNDFQKGDIAEGYSVSREKKESFPLTVTSAQKNPTAFYLCASSRTSGRSHEQYFGPGTRLTVT.